This T cell receptor (beta chain) was sequenced for a study of brain T cells in children with intractable seizures. Only one count was recorded for this clone. CDR1 SGHRS and CDR2 YFSETQ come from the germline V gene. V shed 0 bases, J shed 2 bases, and the junction held 9 bases outside the gene matches. The CDR3 has 17 amino acids. TCRdb keeps only in-frame clones here, not all; method: immunoSEQ multiplex PCR. This table holds 340,000 or so clones, over 90% found once. The sample's time point: blood from clinic visit 5 months post-surgery; TSC patient then seizure free. The chain employs TRBV5-1 and TRBJ2-5; 8 bases line up with TRBD2. This sequence originates from a boy in the first two years of life with tuberous sclerosis and intractable seizures. The sample was peripheral blood, taken approximately 5 months after surgery. CDR3: CASSLGSGNAGQETQYF. The CDR3 bases are TGCGCCAGCAGCTTGGGTAGCGGGAATGCCGGGCAAGAGACCCAGTACTTC.